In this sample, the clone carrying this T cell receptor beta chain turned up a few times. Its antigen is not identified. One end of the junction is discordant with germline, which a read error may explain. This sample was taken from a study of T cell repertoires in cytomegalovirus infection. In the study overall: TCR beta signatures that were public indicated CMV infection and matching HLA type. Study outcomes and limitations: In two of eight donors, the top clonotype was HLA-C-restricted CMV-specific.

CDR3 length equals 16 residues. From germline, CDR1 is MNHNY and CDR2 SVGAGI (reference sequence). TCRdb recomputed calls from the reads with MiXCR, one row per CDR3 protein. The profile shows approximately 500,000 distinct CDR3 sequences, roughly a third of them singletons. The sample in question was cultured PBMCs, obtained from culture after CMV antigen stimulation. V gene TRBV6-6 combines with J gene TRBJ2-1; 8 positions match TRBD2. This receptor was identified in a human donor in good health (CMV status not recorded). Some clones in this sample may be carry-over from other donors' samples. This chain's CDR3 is CASSYVVGGGLVPGIF. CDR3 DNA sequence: TGTGCCAGCAGTTATGTAGTGGGGGGGGGACTAGTCCCCGGTATCTTC.